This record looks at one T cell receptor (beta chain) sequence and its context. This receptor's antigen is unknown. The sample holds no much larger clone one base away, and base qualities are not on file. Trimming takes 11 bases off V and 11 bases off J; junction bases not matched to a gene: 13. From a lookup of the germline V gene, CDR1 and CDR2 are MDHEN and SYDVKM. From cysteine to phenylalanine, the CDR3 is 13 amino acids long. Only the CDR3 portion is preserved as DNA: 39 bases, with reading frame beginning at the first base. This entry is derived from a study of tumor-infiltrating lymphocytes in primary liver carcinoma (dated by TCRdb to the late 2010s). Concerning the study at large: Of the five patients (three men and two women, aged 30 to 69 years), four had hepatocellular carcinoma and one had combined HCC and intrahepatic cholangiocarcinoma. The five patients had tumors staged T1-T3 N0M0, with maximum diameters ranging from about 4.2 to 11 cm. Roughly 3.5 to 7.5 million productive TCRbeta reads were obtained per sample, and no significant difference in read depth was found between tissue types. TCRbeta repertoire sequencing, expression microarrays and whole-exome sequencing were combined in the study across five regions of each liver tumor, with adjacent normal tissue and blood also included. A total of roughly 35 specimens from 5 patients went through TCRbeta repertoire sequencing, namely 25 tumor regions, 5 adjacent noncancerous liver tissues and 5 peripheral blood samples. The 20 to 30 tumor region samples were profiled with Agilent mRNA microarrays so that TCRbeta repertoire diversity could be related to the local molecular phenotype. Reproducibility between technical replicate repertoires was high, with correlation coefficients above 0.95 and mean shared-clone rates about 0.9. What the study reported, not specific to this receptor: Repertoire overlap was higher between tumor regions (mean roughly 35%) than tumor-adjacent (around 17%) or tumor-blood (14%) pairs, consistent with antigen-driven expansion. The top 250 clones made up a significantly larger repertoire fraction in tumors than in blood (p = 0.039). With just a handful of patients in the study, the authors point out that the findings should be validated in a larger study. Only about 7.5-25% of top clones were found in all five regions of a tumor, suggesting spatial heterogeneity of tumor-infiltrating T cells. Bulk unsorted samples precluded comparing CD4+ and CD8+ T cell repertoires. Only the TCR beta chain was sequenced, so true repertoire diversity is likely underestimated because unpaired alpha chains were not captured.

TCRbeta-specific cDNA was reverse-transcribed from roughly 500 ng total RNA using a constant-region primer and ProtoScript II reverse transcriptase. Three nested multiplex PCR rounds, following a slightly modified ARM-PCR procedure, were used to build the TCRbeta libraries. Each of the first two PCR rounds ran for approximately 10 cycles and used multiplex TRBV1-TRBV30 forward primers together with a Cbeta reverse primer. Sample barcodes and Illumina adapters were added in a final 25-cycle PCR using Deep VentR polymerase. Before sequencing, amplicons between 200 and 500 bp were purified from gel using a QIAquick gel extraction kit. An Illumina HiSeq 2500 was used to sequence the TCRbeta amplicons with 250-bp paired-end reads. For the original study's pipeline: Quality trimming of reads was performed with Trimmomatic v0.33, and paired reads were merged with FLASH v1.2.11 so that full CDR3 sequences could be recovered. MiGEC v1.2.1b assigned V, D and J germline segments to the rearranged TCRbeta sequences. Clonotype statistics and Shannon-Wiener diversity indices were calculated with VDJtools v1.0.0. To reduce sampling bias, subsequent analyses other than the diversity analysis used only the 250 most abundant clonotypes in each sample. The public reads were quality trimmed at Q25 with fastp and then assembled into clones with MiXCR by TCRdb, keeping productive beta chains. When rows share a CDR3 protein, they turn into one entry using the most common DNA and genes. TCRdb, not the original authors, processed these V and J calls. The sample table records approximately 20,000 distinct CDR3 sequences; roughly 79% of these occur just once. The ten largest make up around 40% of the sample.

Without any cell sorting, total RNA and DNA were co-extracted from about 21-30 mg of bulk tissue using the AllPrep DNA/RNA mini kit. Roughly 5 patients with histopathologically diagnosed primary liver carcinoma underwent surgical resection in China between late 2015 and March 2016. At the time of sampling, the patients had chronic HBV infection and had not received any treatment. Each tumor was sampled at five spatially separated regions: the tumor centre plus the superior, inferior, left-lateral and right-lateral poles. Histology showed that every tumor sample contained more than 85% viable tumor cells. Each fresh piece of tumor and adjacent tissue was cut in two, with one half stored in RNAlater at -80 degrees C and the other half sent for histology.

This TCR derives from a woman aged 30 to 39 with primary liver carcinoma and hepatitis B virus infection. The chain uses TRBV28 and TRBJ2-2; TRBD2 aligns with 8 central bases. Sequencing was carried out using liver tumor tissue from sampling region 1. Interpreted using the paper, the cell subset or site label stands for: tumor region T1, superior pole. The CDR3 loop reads CACNLSGSGELFF. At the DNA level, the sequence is TGTGCCTGCAATTTGAGCGGGAGCGGTGAGCTGTTTTTT.